What follows are 18 T cell receptor beta chains derived from one specimen sequenced in a study of cytomegalovirus exposure and HLA in healthy donors. Use of 60 Vbeta and 13 Jbeta primers characterized the PCR. The protocol was immunoSEQ multiplex PCR, while the TCRdb copy is restricted to in-frame clones and leaves out a portion. The sample carries some 130,000 clones, around 70% recorded once. Sequenced material: PBMCs. The source is a man aged 25 to 40 in good health and CMV-seronegative.

This clone occurred a few times. This chain joins TRBV7-2 and TRBJ1-1; D might be TRBD1 (5 bases). Germline V CDR1 and CDR2: SGHTA, FQGNSA. This CDR3 spans 14 amino acids. Trimming removed 1 base from V and 3 bases from J, with 9 bases in between. The CDR3 sequence is CASSLGWGDTEAFF. The CDR3 region has the DNA TGTGCCAGCAGCTTAGGGTGGGGGGACACTGAAGCTTTCTTT.

The chain recombines TRBV6-1 with TRBJ2-3, with D perhaps TRBD2 (6 bases). The CDR3 extends over 14 amino acids. Germline loops: CDR1 MNHNS, CDR2 SASEGT. The V end was cut by 8 bases, the J end by 1 base, with 13 bases between. In nucleotides, the CDR3 is TGTGCCAGCCCTTCGGGGGTTGGCACAGATACGCAGTATTTT. It is translated as CASPSGVGTDTQYF.

This chain connects TRBV10-3 to TRBJ2-2; 10 bases map to TRBD2. V dropped 6 bases and J dropped 2; count of bases not matched to a gene: 3. The CDR3 spans 15 residues. CDR1 and CDR2 from the germline V gene are ENHRY and SYGVKD. The CDR3 spells CAISLAGGNTGELFF. CDR3 sequence (DNA): TGTGCCATCAGCTTAGCGGGGGGCAACACCGGGGAGCTGTTTTTT.

This clone was observed a single time. The gene calls are TRBV6-5 and TRBJ1-2, with a tentative D call TRBD1 (6 bases). The ends were cut back, 4 bases at V and 7 bases at J, with 13 bases in the middle. CDR3 size: 13 residues. In germline, CDR1 is MNHEY, CDR2 SVGAGI. CDR3 sequence (DNA): TGTGCCAGCAGTTGGGACAACAGAGGTGGCTACACCTTC. Translated, it gives CASSWDNRGGYTF.

The chain employs TRBV6-6 and TRBJ2-4; D is uncertain. The CDR3 runs 12 residues. Germline V gives CDR1 MNHNY, CDR2 SVGAGI (reference sequence). V lost 6 bases and J lost 5, with 8 bases in between. CDR3: CASSQAENIQYF. Written as DNA, the CDR3 is TGTGCCAGCAGCCAAGCTGAAAACATTCAGTACTTC.

The rearrangement links TRBV2 to TRBJ1-2, with D possibly TRBD1 on 6 matching bases. CDR1 is SNHLY and CDR2 is FYNNEI in the germline V gene. V was cut by 6 bases and J by 4 bases, with 12 bases left in between. This CDR3 has 13 amino acids. The CDR3 nucleotides read TGTGCCAGCAGCTTACAGGGATTCTATGGCTACACCTTC. It encodes CASSLQGFYGYTF.

The chain employs TRBV7-9 and TRBJ1-4; D gene unclear. The V end lost 1 base, the J end lost 2 bases, and 8 bases lay between the germline ends. CDR1 SEHNR and CDR2 FQNEAQ come from the germline V gene (reference sequence). The CDR3 is made up of 15 amino acids. CDR3 residues: CASSLGAITNEKLFF. As DNA, the CDR3 is TGTGCCAGCAGCTTAGGGGCAATCACTAATGAAAAACTGTTTTTT. Supplemented by reference TRBV7-9 and TRBJ1-4, the full variable domain reads DTGVSQNPRHKITKRGQNVTFRCDPISEHNRLYWYRQTLGQGPEFLTYFQNEAQLEKSRLLSDRFSAERPKGSFSTLEIQRTEQGDSAMYLCASSLGAITNEKLFFGSGTQLSVL.

The chain has TRBV2 and TRBJ1-1; no clear D gene. Trimming pared 10 bases from V and 2 bases from J, leaving 11 bases between. The CDR3 has 12 residues. Germline CDR1 is SNHLY and CDR2 is FYNNEI. The DNA of the CDR3 is TGTGCCACCTTACGGGGAAACACTGAAGCTTTCTTT. Protein: CATLRGNTEAFF.

V gene TRBV6-1 combines with J gene TRBJ2-5; TRBD2 matches at 13 bases. The germline V gene encodes CDR1 MNHNS and CDR2 SASEGT. The CDR3 is 18 residues long. With 4 bases clipped from V and 5 bases from J, the junction kept 13 bases outside the gene matches. As DNA, the CDR3 is TGTGCCAGCAGTGCTCGACTAGCGGGAGGAGTCGCGGGGGAGACCCAGTACTTC. Its protein product is CASSARLAGGVAGETQYF.

This sequence joins TRBV7-9 and TRBJ2-2; TRBD1 matches 9 bases. The V gene end was trimmed by 2 bases and the J gene end by 1 base; junction bases not matched to a gene: 2. The CDR3 length is 16 residues. The germline gives CDR1 SEHNR, CDR2 FQNEAQ (reference sequence). This CDR3 reads CASSLSDRGNTGELFF. The CDR3 region has the DNA TGTGCCAGCAGCTTATCGGACAGGGGGAACACCGGGGAGCTGTTTTTT.

This clone was seen just once. The genes are TRBV28 and TRBJ1-2; 8 bases are shared with TRBD1. The J segment lost 4 bases and the V segment lost 3 bases, leaving 22 bases of the junction unmatched. This CDR3 spans 20 amino acids. The germline gives CDR1 MDHEN, CDR2 SYDVKM. CDR3 amino acids: CASSLLSGGQGPRIPYGYTF. The CDR3 DNA sequence: TGTGCCAGCAGTTTGTTATCAGGTGGACAGGGCCCGCGTATTCCCTATGGCTACACCTTC.

This clone appeared a single time. This CDR3 is also generated by other DNA sequences in the sample. The chain employs TRBV7-9 and TRBJ2-7, with 8 bases that match TRBD1. Germline CDR1 SEHNR, CDR2 FQNEAQ (reference sequence). The CDR3 length is 14 residues. Unmatched junction bases numbered 3, after V lost 4 bases and J lost 1 base. CDR3 nucleotide sequence: TGTGCCAGCAGCTCCGGGACAGGTTCCTACGAGCAGTACTTC. Translating it yields CASSSGTGSYEQYF.

A word on this clone: Compared with germline, one end of the junction differs, possibly owing to a read error. V and J are TRBV7-7 and TRBJ2-5; D might be TRBD2 (5 bases). The CDR3 is 14 amino acids. Germline CDR1 SSHAT, CDR2 FNYEAQ (reference sequence). The CDR3: CASSLVATGETQYF. The CDR3 nucleotides are TGTGCTAGCAGCTTAGTCGCGACGGGGGAGACCCAGTACTTC.

This clone was counted only a few times. One junction end does not reproduce the germline sequence, and a read error may be involved. The V call is TRBV30, the J call TRBJ2-5, with TRBD1 identical over 12 bases. CDR3 length equals 14 residues. CDR1 GTSNPN and CDR2 SVGIG come from the germline V gene (reference sequence). CDR3 bases: TGCGCCTCTGGGACAGGGGGCGCGATAGAGACCCAGTACTTC. Amino acid sequence: CASGTGGAIETQYF. The entire variable domain, with the rest obtained from reference TRBV30 and TRBJ2-5, is as follows: SQTIHQWPATLVQPVGSPLSLECTVEGTSNPNLYWYRQAAGRGLQLLFYSVGIGQISSEVPQNLSASRPQDRQFILSSKKLLLSDSGFYLCASGTGGAIETQYFGPGTRLLVL.

In DNA form, the CDR3 reads TGTGCCAGCAGCCTGGGTCGAGGGCGGAGTGGCTACACCTTC. The encoded protein is CASSLGRGRSGYTF. The rearrangement links TRBV2 to TRBJ1-2, with D hard to call. CDR3 length equals 14 residues. CDR1 SNHLY and CDR2 FYNNEI come from the germline V gene. V lost 6 bases and J 7 bases, leaving 18 bases between the germline ends. The whole variable domain, filled in from reference TRBV2 and TRBJ1-2, reads EPEVTQTPSHQVTQMGQEVILRCVPISNHLYFYWYRQILGQKVEFLVSFYNNEISEKSEIFDDQFSVERPDGSNFTLKIRSTKLEDSAMYFCASSLGRGRSGYTFGSGTRLTVV.

V and J are TRBV7-8 and TRBJ2-2, with 10 bases identical to TRBD1. CDR1 and CDR2 from the germline V gene are SGHVS and FQNEAQ. The CDR3 contains 15 residues. Losses at the gene ends were 5 bases for V and 6 bases for J; bases not matched to a gene: 6. For the CDR3, the DNA is TGTGCCAGCAGCGTAGGGACAGGGGAGGCCGGGGAGCTGTTTTTT. Amino acid sequence: CASSVGTGEAGELFF.

The genes are TRBV6-6 and TRBJ1-5; possibly TRBD1 for D (6 bases). CDR3 size: 14 residues. V shed 7 bases and J shed 5 bases, with 15 bases lying between them. CDR1 MNHNY and CDR2 SVGAGI come from the germline V gene (reference sequence). The CDR3 here is CASIAGATDQPQHF. The DNA of the CDR3 is TGTGCCAGCATCGCGGGGGCGACTGATCAGCCCCAGCATTTT.

The chain carries TRBV7-9 and TRBJ1-1, with D perhaps TRBD1 (5 bases). V shed 1 base and J shed 4 bases, with 13 bases lying between them. Germline V CDR1 and CDR2: SEHNR, FQNEAQ (reference sequence). The CDR3 covers 15 residues. CDR3 nucleotides: TGTGCCAGCAGCTTAGGGGCAGGGCGGACCACTGAAGCTTTCTTT. Its protein product is CASSLGAGRTTEAFF.